The rows below give T cell receptor beta chains drawn from one sample of a study of T cell repertoires in cytomegalovirus infection. Each CDR3 protein gets one entry after TCRdb re-called the reads with MiXCR. The sample holds approximately 250,000 distinct CDR3 sequences; approximately 9.1% are singletons and the top ten take about 16%. The sequencing sample was made of PBMCs. These receptors came from a human donor in good health (CMV status not recorded). Some clones in this sample may be carry-over from other donors' samples. Each CDR3 is given with its conserved first and last residue. The D gene is left open where the match is weak. Where a row states a size, it is once, few, many or the class of an expanded clone; other rows omit it.

>TRBJ2-1|16|TRBD2|.|TRBV11-2
TGTGCCAGCAGTTTGGAACTAGCGCGAACCTACAATGAGCAGTTCTTC
CASSLELARTYNEQFF
>TRBJ2-3|17|TRBD2|many|TRBV7-9
TGTGCCAGCAGCTTAGACGGGGCGGGAGGCCTCACAGATACGCAGTATTTT
CASSLDGAGGLTDTQYF
>TRBJ2-7|15|TRBD1|.|TRBV6-2/TRBV6-3
TGTGCCAGCAGTTGGGACAGGGGGCTCACCTACGAGCAGTACTTC
CASSWDRGLTYEQYF
>TRBJ2-1|16|TRBD2|.|TRBV7-8
TGTGCCAGCAGCTTAGTAAGCGGGGACTCCTACAATGAGCAGTTCTTC
CASSLVSGDSYNEQFF
>TRBJ2-7|14|TRBD1|many|TRBV12-3/TRBV12-4
TGTGCCAGCGGGCCGGGACAGCTAGCCTACGAGCAGTACTTC
CASGPGQLAYEQYF
>TRBJ2-2|17|TRBD2|many|TRBV7-2
TGTGCCAGCAGCTCACGCTCGACTAGCGGGGTCACCGGGGAGCTGTTTTTT
CASSSRSTSGVTGELFF
>TRBJ2-7|14|TRBD2|many|TRBV7-8
TGTGCCAGCAGCTTAGGACTAGCTCCCTACGAGCAGTACTTC
CASSLGLAPYEQYF
>TRBJ2-7|15|TRBD1|.|TRBV2
TGTGCCAGCAGTGACTTTGGGACAGGGACCTACGAGCAGTACTTC
CASSDFGTGTYEQYF
>TRBJ2-7|11|.|many|TRBV20-1
TGCAGTGAAAAGGGAATTTACGAGCAGTACTTC
CSEKGIYEQYF
>TRBJ2-7|17|.|many|TRBV19
TGTGCCAGTAGTCCCTTGGGGGGGGGACAGAGGCTCCCCGAGCAGTACTTC
CASSPLGGGQRLPEQYF
>TRBJ1-3|14|.|few|TRBV3-1
TGTGCCAGCAGCCAAGACAACTCTGGAAACACCATATATTTT
CASSQDNSGNTIYF
>TRBJ2-1|15|TRBD1|many|TRBV6-4
TGTGCCAGCAGTGATACCGACAGGGAGTACAATGAGCAGTTCTTC
CASSDTDREYNEQFF
>TRBJ1-1|15|.|few|TRBV28
TGTGCCAGCAGTACGGACATAACGTGGGGGGCTGAAGCTTTCTTT
CASSTDITWGAEAFF
>TRBJ2-5|14|TRBD2|.|TRBV28
TGTGCCACCTCGGGACTAGCGGGAGATGAGACCCAGTACTTC
CATSGLAGDETQYF
>TRBJ1-6|15|.|few|TRBV28
TGTGCCAGCAGTCCACCGACGGTCCGCAGTGTTTCCCTCCACTTT
CASSPPTVRSVSLHF
>TRBJ1-2|14|.|many|TRBV7-2
TGTGCCAGCAGCTTAGGAGGTCAGGGCATCGGCTACACCTTC
CASSLGGQGIGYTF
>TRBJ1-6|14|TRBD1|many|TRBV10-3
TGTGCCATCAGTGAAGGGGACAGGAATTCACCCCTCCACTTT
CAISEGDRNSPLHF
>TRBJ2-4|13|.|many|TRBV7-2
TGTGCCAGCAGCTCAGGAGCGTGGAACATTCAGTACTTC
CASSSGAWNIQYF
>TRBJ1-2|14|TRBD1|.|TRBV7-9
TGTGCCAGCAGCGCCGGGACAGGGGCCTATGGCTACACCTTC
CASSAGTGAYGYTF
>TRBJ1-1|15|.|.|TRBV4-1
TGCGCCAGCAGCCAAGAGGGGCGAAGGGACACTGAAGCTTTCTTT
CASSQEGRRDTEAFF
>TRBJ2-6|13|.|few|TRBV29-1
TGCAGCGCGGGGTTCTCCGGGGCCAACGTCCTGACTTTC
CSAGFSGANVLTF
>TRBJ1-5|15|TRBD1|medium-sized|TRBV7-2
TGTGCCAGCAGCCCACAGGGGTTTAAAGATCAGCCCCAGCATTTT
CASSPQGFKDQPQHF
>TRBJ2-2|24|.|many|TRBV7-8
TGTGCCAGCAGCGACCCGCAGTGGTTCTCCCGGGACCACTACCCGAGACTGAACACCGGGGAGCTGTTTTTT
CASSDPQWFSRDHYPRLNTGELFF
>TRBJ2-7|19|.|many|TRBV7-2
TGTGCCAGCAGCTTAAACCCACCTATCTGGGACGCCAACCTCTACGAGCAGTACTTC
CASSLNPPIWDANLYEQYF
>TRBJ2-5|13|.|many|TRBV20-1
TGCAGTGCTAGAGTCGCAGGAGGGGAGACCCAGTACTTC
CSARVAGGETQYF
>TRBJ2-7|17|.|.|TRBV20-1
TGCAGTGCTAGAGCGGCAAGGGGGGTTTTCGGCTCCTACGAGCAGTACTTC
CSARAARGVFGSYEQYF
>TRBJ2-2|16|TRBD1|.|TRBV5-6
TGTGCCAGCAGCAAAGACAGGGGTTCGAACACCGGGGAGCTGTTTTTT
CASSKDRGSNTGELFF
>TRBJ1-6|14|.|few|TRBV12-3/TRBV12-4
TGTGCCAGCAGTTTAGGAGGGAAAAATTCACCCCTCCACTTT
CASSLGGKNSPLHF
>TRBJ2-1|13|.|many|TRBV7-2
TGTGCCAGCAGCTTAGTCCGGGTCAATGAGCAGTTCTTC
CASSLVRVNEQFF
>TRBJ1-1|14|TRBD1|few|TRBV29-1
TGCAGCACAGCGGGACAGGGTCTCCTCACTGAAGCTTTCTTT
CSTAGQGLLTEAFF
>TRBJ2-7|12|.|many|TRBV7-2
TGTGCCAGCAGCTCGGACACCTACGAGCAGTACTTC
CASSSDTYEQYF
>TRBJ2-7|14|.|few|TRBV12-3/TRBV12-4
TGTGCCAGCAGTTTCGCCGGACCCTCGGCCGAGCAGTACTTC
CASSFAGPSAEQYF
>TRBJ2-1|14|.|many|TRBV12-3/TRBV12-4
TGTGCCAGCAGTTTTAGGCGGGAAGGGAATGAGCAGTTCTTC
CASSFRREGNEQFF
>TRBJ2-4|16|.|many|TRBV20-1
TGCAGTGCTACCCCTCTGGTGGAGGGGGCCAAAAACATTCAGTACTTC
CSATPLVEGAKNIQYF
>TRBJ1-1|12|TRBD1|few|TRBV20-1
TGCAGTGCACAGGGGGCAAAAACTGAAGCTTTCTTT
CSAQGAKTEAFF
>TRBJ1-5|14|.|.|TRBV18
TGTGCCAGCTCACCAGGGACTGGTCATCAGCCCCAGCATTTT
CASSPGTGHQPQHF
>TRBJ1-4|12|.|many|TRBV7-9
TGTGCCAGCAGCCCCCAAGGTGGAAAACTGTTTTTT
CASSPQGGKLFF
>TRBJ1-6|15|TRBD1|many|TRBV7-8
TGTGCCAGCAGCTTAGTTCACCAGGGGGATTCACCCCTCCACTTT
CASSLVHQGDSPLHF
>TRBJ2-1|14|.|.|TRBV20-1
TGCAGTGCTAGAGACCCTAGCTCCTACAATGAGCAGTTCTTC
CSARDPSSYNEQFF
>TRBJ1-1|13|.|many|TRBV7-2
TGTGCCAGCAGCTTAACAGGGTTCTATGAAGCTTTCTTT
CASSLTGFYEAFF
>TRBJ2-3|16|.|.|TRBV5-1
TGCGCCAGCAGCTCTTTGACCGGGACCGGCACAGATACGCAGTATTTT
CASSSLTGTGTDTQYF
>TRBJ2-5|14|.|.|TRBV18
TGTGCCAGCTCACCACGGGGGGCATCAGAGACCCAGTACTTC
CASSPRGASETQYF
>TRBJ2-2|20|TRBD2|few|TRBV6-6
TGTGCCAGCAGTTACGGCCGGAGCCGGGGACTAGCGGGAGTCACCGGGGAGCTGTTTTTT
CASSYGRSRGLAGVTGELFF
>TRBJ1-1|16|.|few|TRBV27
TGTGCCAGCAGTCTCCTCAGGGTGGGGCCGAACACTGAAGCTTTCTTT
CASSLLRVGPNTEAFF
>TRBJ2-7|15|.|many|TRBV7-2
TGTGCCAGCAGCTTATCAACGACTAGCTCCTACGAGCAGTACTTC
CASSLSTTSSYEQYF
>TRBJ2-1|15|TRBD2|.|TRBV10-3
TGTGCCATCAGTGAGTCGAGCGGGGGGGCGGGAGAGCAGTTCTTC
CAISESSGGAGEQFF
>TRBJ2-1|19|TRBD2|many|TRBV7-2
TGTGCCAGCAGCTTAGTCTTCGGGGGAGGGTCTAGCTCCTACAATGAGCAGTTCTTC
CASSLVFGGGSSSYNEQFF
>TRBJ1-1|16|TRBD1|few|TRBV2
TGTGCCAGCAGTGAAGACGGATTGACAGGGGGTTTTGAAGCTTTCTTT
CASSEDGLTGGFEAFF
>TRBJ2-5|14|TRBD1|.|TRBV20-1
TGCAGTGCGGGACACAGACAGGGGGGAGAGACCCAGTACTTC
CSAGHRQGGETQYF
>TRBJ2-7|18|.|.|TRBV12-3/TRBV12-4
TGTGCCAGCAGTTTAATCGGAATCCGAGGGGGGTTGTCCTACGAGCAGTACTTC
CASSLIGIRGGLSYEQYF
>TRBJ2-5|15|.|few|TRBV4-3
TGCGCCAGCAGCCAGTCTCGGGCGTTTCGAGAGACCCAGTACTTC
CASSQSRAFRETQYF
>TRBJ2-2|17|.|.|TRBV7-2
TGTGCCAGCAGCTTAGCGCTAATGGGCTGGTACACCGGGGAGCTGTTTTTT
CASSLALMGWYTGELFF
>TRBJ1-1|14|.|many|TRBV7-2
TGTGCCAGCAGCTTATTCGGCCAGAACACTGAAGCTTTCTTT
CASSLFGQNTEAFF
>TRBJ2-7|14|.|few|TRBV29-1
TGCAGCGTCCCAAAGTCCCCTTTCTCCTACGAGCAGTACTTC
CSVPKSPFSYEQYF
>TRBJ2-2|11|.|.|TRBV6-2/TRBV6-3
TGTGCCAGCAGTTACCCCGGGGAGCTGTTTTTT
CASSYPGELFF
>TRBJ2-1|16|TRBD1|many|TRBV5-6
TGTGCCAGCAGCTTGCCCGGACAGGGGATTATGGATGAGCAGTTCTTC
CASSLPGQGIMDEQFF
>TRBJ1-1|16|.|few|TRBV20-1
TGCAGTGCTAGTCCCCCCACACGGGGGCTTGACACTGAAGCTTTCTTT
CSASPPTRGLDTEAFF
>TRBJ2-5|17|TRBD1|.|TRBV28
TGTGCCAGCAGTTTTCCATCAGACAGGGGGCTAGAAGAGACCCAGTACTTC
CASSFPSDRGLEETQYF